This TCR beta chain was recorded in a study of tumor-infiltrating lymphocytes in primary liver carcinoma. Starting material for RNA and DNA co-extraction consisted of about 17-34 mg of unsorted bulk tissue. Over 75% viable tumor cells were present in every tumor sample. About this clonotype itself: An end of the junction does not agree with germline; a read error may underlie this.

Constant-region priming of 500 ng total RNA yielded TCR beta cDNA. Nested multiplex PCR, run for three rounds with slightly modified ARM-PCR, yielded TCR beta libraries. Forward primers for TRBV1-TRBV30 and a C-beta reverse primer served the first two PCR rounds, at around 9 cycles each. One entry per CDR3 protein results from TCRdb running MiXCR on the multiplex PCR reads. The sample lists about 130,000 distinct CDR3 sequences, 64% occurring once. Germline CDR1 reads SGHAT; CDR2 reads FQNNGV. CDR3 size: 14 residues. Sequences were obtained from liver tumor tissue from sampling region 3. Regarding subset: tumor region T3, left-lateral pole. V is TRBV11-2 and J is TRBJ1-3; D might be TRBD1 (5 bases). This receptor was identified in a woman aged 60 to 75 with primary liver carcinoma and hepatitis B virus infection. The CDR3 reads CANSRGSYGNIIYF. For the CDR3, the DNA is TGTGCCAACAGTAGGGGTTCATATGGAAACATCATATATTTT.